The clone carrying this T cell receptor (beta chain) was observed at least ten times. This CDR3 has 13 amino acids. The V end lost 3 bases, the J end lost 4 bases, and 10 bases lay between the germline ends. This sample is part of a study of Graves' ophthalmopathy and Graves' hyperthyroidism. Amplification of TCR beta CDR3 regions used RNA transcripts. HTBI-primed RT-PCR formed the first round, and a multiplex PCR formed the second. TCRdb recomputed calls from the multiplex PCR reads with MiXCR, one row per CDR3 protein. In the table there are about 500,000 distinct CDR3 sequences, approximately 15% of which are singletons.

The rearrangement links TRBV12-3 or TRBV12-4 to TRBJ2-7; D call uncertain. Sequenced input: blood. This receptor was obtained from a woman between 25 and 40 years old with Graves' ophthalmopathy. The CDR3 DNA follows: TGTGCCAGCAGTTTGGCCAGCGAATACGAGCAGTACTTC. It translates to CASSLASEYEQYF.